The present entry profiles one TCR beta chain with its context. Authors' analysis steps: Reference gene primer amplification in the assay estimated nucleated cell counts. Libraries were prepared by immunoSEQ multiplex PCR; TCRdb keeps only in-frame clonotypes and omits some of them. The V and J calls and clone size come from that table; D and trimming were worked out from the DNA. This sample has 310,000 or so clones, with under 90% found just once. The data originate from a study of blood T cell repertoires in COVID-19. Across the study: Material from acute and convalescent COVID-19 was sourced from the United States, Italy and Spain.

Adults between roughly 18 and 89 years of age took part from 20 to 25 US areas. Resolution of symptoms, clearance, or two negative PCRs was present in recovered Cohort 3 donors. The sample comprised PBMCs or T cells enriched from blood (not recorded which). The origin of this receptor is a young woman who had recovered from COVID-19.

The CDR3 protein is CASSRQTGGEQFF. CDR3 DNA sequence: TGTGCCAGCAGCCGCCAGACAGGAGGCGAGCAGTTCTTC. The chain has TRBV3-1 (or the pseudogene TRBV3-2) and TRBJ2-1; TRBD1 is a possible D gene (6 bases). Trimming took off 4 bases at V and 10 bases at J, with 14 bases between the two ends. Germline assignment: CDR1 LGHDT and CDR2 YNNKEL (reference sequence). This CDR3 has 13 residues.